This is a list of T cell receptor beta chains from one sample in a study of lymphopenia after photon versus proton radiotherapy. Some clones are missing from TCRdb's copy, which holds only in-frame ones; the method was immunoSEQ multiplex PCR. The sample carries about 53,000 clones, 80% to 90% recorded once. The sample here was peripheral blood, taken from a patient treated with photon-based radiotherapy. The receptors stem from a middle-aged man with gastric cancer. The CDR3 runs from the conserved cysteine through the conserved F or W. D genes are given only for firm matches. Not every row has a clone size; where given, it reads once, few, many or a size class.

J gene: TRBJ2-3; V gene: TRBV28; D gene: TRBD2; clone size: .; CDR3 DNA: TGTGCCAGCAGTACCACTAGCGGGACCATCACAGATACGCAGTATTTT; CDR3 protein: CASSTTSGTITDTQYF
J gene: TRBJ1-3; V gene: TRBV4-3; D gene: .; clone size: .; CDR3 DNA: TGCGCCAGCAGCCAAGATGCGGGGGCTGGAAACACCATATATTTT; CDR3 protein: CASSQDAGAGNTIYF
J gene: TRBJ2-3; V gene: TRBV9; D gene: TRBD1; clone size: .; CDR3 DNA: TGTGCCAGCAGCCCTCTGGGGCAGGGGGTCGATACGCAGTATTTT; CDR3 protein: CASSPLGQGVDTQYF
J gene: TRBJ1-2; V gene: TRBV6-6; D gene: .; clone size: few; CDR3 DNA: TGTGCCAGCAATCCCAGCGAGTATAACCTCTATGGCTACACCTTC; CDR3 protein: CASNPSEYNLYGYTF
J gene: TRBJ2-7; V gene: TRBV20-1; D gene: .; clone size: .; CDR3 DNA: TGCAGTGCCTACGGGTCCTACGAGCAGTACTTC; CDR3 protein: CSAYGSYEQYF
J gene: TRBJ2-1; V gene: TRBV11-3; D gene: TRBD2; clone size: .; CDR3 DNA: TGTGCCAGCAGCTTAGGGAGCGGGGTTTACAATGAGCAGTTCTTC; CDR3 protein: CASSLGSGVYNEQFF
J gene: TRBJ2-2; V gene: TRBV4-1; D gene: .; clone size: once; CDR3 DNA: TGCGCCAGCAGCTTCCAGTGGGGGGACACCGGGGAGCTGTTTTTT; CDR3 protein: CASSFQWGDTGELFF
J gene: TRBJ2-6; V gene: TRBV30; D gene: .; clone size: .; CDR3 DNA: TGTGCCTGGAGAGTCTCTGGGGCCAACGTCCTGACTTTC; CDR3 protein: CAWRVSGANVLTF
J gene: TRBJ2-1; V gene: TRBV7-9; D gene: .; clone size: .; CDR3 DNA: TGTGCCAGCAGCTCAAGATCGGGCAGGGTCGATCAGGACAATGAGCAGTTCTTC; CDR3 protein: CASSSRSGRVDQDNEQFF
J gene: TRBJ2-2; V gene: TRBV2; D gene: .; clone size: .; CDR3 DNA: TGTGCCAGCAGGTTGGGCACCGGGGAGCTGTTTTTT; CDR3 protein: CASRLGTGELFF
J gene: TRBJ2-2; V gene: TRBV11-2; D gene: TRBD2; clone size: .; CDR3 DNA: TGTGCCAGCAGCCTGGGACTAGCGGGAGTACGAGACACCGGGGAGCTGTTTTTT; CDR3 protein: CASSLGLAGVRDTGELFF
J gene: TRBJ2-7; V gene: TRBV6-1; D gene: .; clone size: .; CDR3 DNA: TGTGCCAGCAGTGCCCAACCGCGGGACTACGAGCAGTACTTC; CDR3 protein: CASSAQPRDYEQYF
J gene: TRBJ1-5; V gene: TRBV30; D gene: .; clone size: .; CDR3 DNA: TGTGCCTGGAGCCGGGACTTAATTAGCAATCAGCCCCAGCATTTT; CDR3 protein: CAWSRDLISNQPQHF
J gene: TRBJ2-3; V gene: TRBV9; D gene: TRBD2; clone size: .; CDR3 DNA: TGTGCCAGCAGCACTAGCGGGATTAGCACAGATACGCAGTATTTT; CDR3 protein: CASSTSGISTDTQYF
J gene: TRBJ2-5; V gene: TRBV14; D gene: TRBD2; clone size: .; CDR3 DNA: TGTGCCAGCAGCCGACTAGCTCAAGAGACCCAGTACTTC; CDR3 protein: CASSRLAQETQYF
J gene: TRBJ2-3; V gene: TRBV18; D gene: .; clone size: .; CDR3 DNA: TGTGCCAGCTCACCAACGCCGGTCACAGATACGCAGTATTTT; CDR3 protein: CASSPTPVTDTQYF
J gene: TRBJ2-3; V gene: TRBV7-2; D gene: TRBD2; clone size: .; CDR3 DNA: TGTGCCAGCAGCTGGACTAGCGGGAGGGCCGATACGCAGTATTTT; CDR3 protein: CASSWTSGRADTQYF
J gene: TRBJ2-7; V gene: TRBV4-1; D gene: .; clone size: .; CDR3 DNA: TGCGCCAGCAGCCAAGATCACGCGGCAGCCTTCAGCCACGAGCAGTACTTC; CDR3 protein: CASSQDHAAAFSHEQYF
J gene: TRBJ1-1; V gene: TRBV6-4; D gene: TRBD1; clone size: .; CDR3 DNA: TGTGCCAGCAGTGAGGTCGGGACAGGTCTCACTGAAGCTTTCTTT; CDR3 protein: CASSEVGTGLTEAFF
J gene: TRBJ2-1; V gene: TRBV19; D gene: .; clone size: .; CDR3 DNA: TGTGCCAGTAGTACCCCTTGGAGGGAGAACAACAATGAGCAGTTCTTC; CDR3 protein: CASSTPWRENNNEQFF
J gene: TRBJ2-2; V gene: TRBV28; D gene: TRBD1; clone size: .; CDR3 DNA: TGTGCCAGCAGTTTTAGGGGACAGGGAAACACCGGGGAGCTGTTTTTT; CDR3 protein: CASSFRGQGNTGELFF
J gene: TRBJ2-1; V gene: TRBV6-6; D gene: TRBD2; clone size: .; CDR3 DNA: TGTGCCAGCAGTAGAGCGGGGCGGGATGAGCAGTTCTTC; CDR3 protein: CASSRAGRDEQFF
J gene: TRBJ1-4; V gene: TRBV18; D gene: TRBD1; clone size: .; CDR3 DNA: TGTGCCAGCTCATTTTACCGGGACAGCGTCAATGAAAAACTGTTTTTT; CDR3 protein: CASSFYRDSVNEKLFF
J gene: TRBJ1-2; V gene: TRBV5-6; D gene: .; clone size: once; CDR3 DNA: TGTGCCAGCAGCCCCGGGTTCATGGTAGGCTACACCTTC; CDR3 protein: CASSPGFMVGYTF
J gene: TRBJ1-5; V gene: TRBV6-1; D gene: .; clone size: .; CDR3 DNA: TGTGCCAGCAGTGAAGCGCGGGCAGTAAATCAGCCCCAGCATTTT; CDR3 protein: CASSEARAVNQPQHF
J gene: TRBJ1-2; V gene: TRBV25-1; D gene: TRBD1; clone size: .; CDR3 DNA: TGTGCCAGCAGTAAACAGGGGCTAGCTAACTATGGCTACACCTTC; CDR3 protein: CASSKQGLANYGYTF
J gene: TRBJ1-4; V gene: TRBV5-1; D gene: .; clone size: .; CDR3 DNA: TGCGCCAGCAGCTTCCTAGAGATGGGTGAAAAACTGTTTTTT; CDR3 protein: CASSFLEMGEKLFF
J gene: TRBJ2-2; V gene: TRBV11-2; D gene: .; clone size: .; CDR3 DNA: TGTGCCAGCAGGGATACTAGTTTCACCGGGGAGCTGTTTTTT; CDR3 protein: CASRDTSFTGELFF
J gene: TRBJ2-6; V gene: TRBV19; D gene: .; clone size: .; CDR3 DNA: TGTGCCAGTGCCTATGGCTCTGGGGCCAACGTCCTGACTTTC; CDR3 protein: CASAYGSGANVLTF
J gene: TRBJ1-6; V gene: TRBV9; D gene: TRBD1; clone size: .; CDR3 DNA: TGTGCCAGCAGCTCGGGACAGGATAATTCACCCCTCCACTTT; CDR3 protein: CASSSGQDNSPLHF
J gene: TRBJ2-1; V gene: TRBV5-4; D gene: .; clone size: .; CDR3 DNA: TGTGCCAGCAGCTTCACCGGACGCAGGGGAAATGAGCAGTTCTTC; CDR3 protein: CASSFTGRRGNEQFF
J gene: TRBJ2-1; V gene: TRBV11-2; D gene: .; clone size: .; CDR3 DNA: TGTGCCAGCAGGCCTATCCGGGACTTGTCCTACAATGAGCAGTTCTTC; CDR3 protein: CASRPIRDLSYNEQFF
J gene: TRBJ2-1; V gene: TRBV4-3; D gene: TRBD2; clone size: .; CDR3 DNA: TGCGCCAGCAGCCAACGGACTAGCGGACAATACAATGAGCAGTTCTTC; CDR3 protein: CASSQRTSGQYNEQFF
J gene: TRBJ1-2; V gene: TRBV6-5; D gene: .; clone size: .; CDR3 DNA: TGTGCCAGCAAGGGGGGTATCAGCTATGGCTACACCTTC; CDR3 protein: CASKGGISYGYTF
J gene: TRBJ2-1; V gene: TRBV18; D gene: TRBD1; clone size: .; CDR3 DNA: TGTGCCAGCTCACCGCAGGGGGCAGGAAACAATGAGCAGTTCTTC; CDR3 protein: CASSPQGAGNNEQFF
J gene: TRBJ2-1; V gene: TRBV5-4; D gene: TRBD2; clone size: .; CDR3 DNA: TGTGCCACCAAACGTGCGGGAGTAGATGAGCAGTTCTTC; CDR3 protein: CATKRAGVDEQFF
J gene: TRBJ2-4; V gene: TRBV5-6; D gene: .; clone size: .; CDR3 DNA: TGTGCCAGCAGCGGGGTCCAAAACATTCAGTACTTC; CDR3 protein: CASSGVQNIQYF